A selection of T cell receptor beta chains follows, all from one sample in a study of regulatory T cells in long-lasting Graves disease. TCRdb passed the multiplex PCR reads through MiXCR, listing each CDR3 protein once. In the table there are about 400,000 distinct CDR3 sequences, roughly a sixth of which are singletons. The sequences come from peripheral blood mononuclear cells (PBMCs), collected at new diagnosis, from a patient treated with antithyroid drugs. These TCRs come from a female donor with Graves disease. Each CDR3 is given with its conserved first and last residue. Each record gives: V gene, D gene, J gene, clone size, CDR3 protein, CDR3 DNA. A D gene is named only where the DNA matches it firmly. For some rows the clone size is stated as once, few or many, or as a class when expanded; others skip it.

v_call: TRBV2
d_call: NA
j_call: TRBJ2-7
clone_size: many
cdr3_aa: CASSPFRYYEQYF
cdr3_nt: TGTGCCAGCAGCCCTTTTCGGTACTACGAGCAGTACTTC

v_call: TRBV7-2
d_call: NA
j_call: TRBJ2-7
clone_size: many
cdr3_aa: CASSSAPTGSYEQYF
cdr3_nt: TGTGCCAGCAGCTCCGCCCCGACCGGCTCCTACGAGCAGTACTTC

v_call: TRBV12-3/TRBV12-4
d_call: NA
j_call: TRBJ2-2
clone_size: many
cdr3_aa: CASSPRWEAGELFF
cdr3_nt: TGTGCCAGCAGCCCCCGGTGGGAAGCCGGGGAGCTGTTTTTT

v_call: TRBV5-5
d_call: NA
j_call: TRBJ2-3
clone_size: many
cdr3_aa: CASSGFEQGSTDTQYF
cdr3_nt: TGTGCCAGCAGCGGGTTCGAACAGGGAAGCACAGATACGCAGTATTTT

v_call: TRBV5-4
d_call: NA
j_call: TRBJ1-2
clone_size: many
cdr3_aa: CASSPQTAIQLNYGYTF
cdr3_nt: TGTGCCAGCAGCCCACAAACCGCGATACAGTTAAACTATGGCTACACCTTC

v_call: TRBV11-2
d_call: NA
j_call: TRBJ2-3
clone_size: NA
cdr3_aa: CASSSEGRTDTQYF
cdr3_nt: TGTGCCAGCAGCTCGGAGGGCCGTACAGATACGCAGTATTTT

v_call: TRBV5-1
d_call: NA
j_call: TRBJ1-1
clone_size: many
cdr3_aa: CASSLEWVRPGASTEAFF
cdr3_nt: TGCGCCAGCAGCTTGGAATGGGTGCGGCCCGGGGCGAGCACTGAAGCTTTCTTT

v_call: TRBV5-1
d_call: NA
j_call: TRBJ1-1
clone_size: many
cdr3_aa: CASSLEGANRNTEAFF
cdr3_nt: TGCGCCAGCAGCTTGGAAGGTGCGAACAGAAACACTGAAGCTTTCTTT

v_call: TRBV20-1
d_call: NA
j_call: TRBJ2-1
clone_size: many
cdr3_aa: CSARPVANEQFF
cdr3_nt: TGCAGTGCTAGACCAGTAGCGAATGAGCAGTTCTTC

v_call: TRBV10-3
d_call: TRBD2
j_call: TRBJ2-5
clone_size: many
cdr3_aa: CAISEGLAGRETQYF
cdr3_nt: TGTGCCATCAGCGAGGGACTAGCGGGGAGAGAGACCCAGTACTTC

v_call: TRBV2
d_call: TRBD2
j_call: TRBJ2-1
clone_size: many
cdr3_aa: CASRTSGAYNEQFF
cdr3_nt: TGTGCCAGCAGGACTAGCGGGGCCTACAATGAGCAGTTCTTC

v_call: TRBV6-2/TRBV6-3
d_call: NA
j_call: TRBJ1-1
clone_size: once
cdr3_aa: CARTQKGSTVNTEAFF
cdr3_nt: TGTGCCAGGACCCAAAAGGGCTCCACAGTGAACACTGAAGCTTTCTTT

v_call: TRBV11-2
d_call: NA
j_call: TRBJ1-3
clone_size: many
cdr3_aa: CASSLLGPAGNTIYF
cdr3_nt: TGTGCCAGCAGCTTACTGGGCCCGGCTGGAAACACCATATATTTT

v_call: TRBV4-2
d_call: NA
j_call: TRBJ2-3
clone_size: NA
cdr3_aa: CASRAGFSDTQYF
cdr3_nt: TGTGCCAGCCGGGCGGGATTCTCAGATACGCAGTATTTT

v_call: TRBV10-3
d_call: NA
j_call: TRBJ1-4
clone_size: many
cdr3_aa: CAISAEQGATNEKLFF
cdr3_nt: TGTGCCATCAGTGCAGAACAGGGTGCAACTAATGAAAAACTGTTTTTT

v_call: TRBV29-1
d_call: TRBD2
j_call: TRBJ2-1
clone_size: many
cdr3_aa: CSVEAGTGLAGGWAYNEQFF
cdr3_nt: TGCAGCGTTGAAGCCGGGACAGGCCTAGCGGGAGGATGGGCCTACAATGAGCAGTTCTTC

v_call: TRBV2
d_call: TRBD2
j_call: TRBJ2-3
clone_size: many
cdr3_aa: CASSEVGRGGTDTQYF
cdr3_nt: TGTGCCAGCAGTGAAGTGGGGCGGGGGGGCACAGATACGCAGTATTTT

v_call: TRBV7-8
d_call: NA
j_call: TRBJ2-7
clone_size: many
cdr3_aa: CASSSSRGHAGAFYYEQYF
cdr3_nt: TGTGCCAGCAGCTCGTCCAGGGGCCACGCGGGAGCTTTCTACTACGAGCAGTACTTC

v_call: TRBV12-3/TRBV12-4
d_call: NA
j_call: TRBJ1-1
clone_size: NA
cdr3_aa: CASSSSFMNTEAFF
cdr3_nt: TGTGCCAGCTCCTCTTCGTTCATGAACACTGAAGCTTTCTTT

v_call: TRBV7-2
d_call: TRBD1
j_call: TRBJ1-6
clone_size: few
cdr3_aa: CASSLGTGSSPLHF
cdr3_nt: TGTGCCAGCAGCTTGGGGACAGGGAGCTCACCCCTCCACTTT

v_call: TRBV20-1
d_call: NA
j_call: TRBJ2-3
clone_size: many
cdr3_aa: CSAVTGDWYTDTQYF
cdr3_nt: TGCAGTGCGGTAACGGGGGACTGGTATACAGATACGCAGTATTTT